The 11 T cell receptor beta chains below all came from one sample that was sequenced in a study of T cells in women clearing cervical HPV infection. Sequencing was performed with immunoSEQ multiplex PCR; in TCRdb, only in-frame clones are kept and a portion is missing. In all, the sample yields about 35,000 clones. The sequencing input was blood buffy coat. Source of these receptors: a woman between 18 and 69 years old with a cervical HPV16 infection that either progressed to CIN3+ or cleared (not recorded which).

Notes on this clone: The read is 3 residues too short to cover the CDR3 end, so that end is filled in from the germline J gene. The rearrangement links TRBV5-1 to TRBJ2-1; D call uncertain. The V end lost 0 bases, the J end lost 8 bases, and 6 bases lay between the germline ends. There are 12 residues in the CDR3. From germline, CDR1 is SGHRS and CDR2 YFSETQ. The chain's CDR3 is CASSLEAYEQFF. The DNA read from the CDR3 is TGCGCCAGCAGCTTGGAAGCCTATGAG.

Note on this clone: The missing CDR3 end, 3 residues past where the read stops, is filled in from the germline J gene. The chain has TRBV19 and TRBJ2-3, with 8 bases matching TRBD1. Per the germline V gene, CDR1 is LNHDA and CDR2 is SQIVND (reference sequence). This CDR3 is built from 16 residues. The sequenced CDR3 bases are TGTGCCACCCTAAAAAACGCAGGGGGCAGGGGAGAGACG. This sequence encodes CATLKNAGGRGET. Given in full, the CDR3 is CATLKNAGGRGETQYF.

In the case of this clone: The sequence runs out 3 residues before the end of the CDR3; the remainder is reconstructed from the germline J gene. This chain joins TRBV13 and TRBJ2-1; maybe TRBD1 (6 bases). CDR3 length equals 12 residues. V gave up 5 bases and J gave up 6 bases, with 8 bases separating them. CDR1 and CDR2 (germline): PRHDT, FYEKMQ (reference sequence). CDR3: CASSGTTNEQFF. The part of the CDR3 DNA that was read is TGTGCCAGCAGCGGGACAACCAATGAG.

About this clone: The CDR3 end falls 3 residues outside the read, so it is completed with the germline J gene. The chain joins TRBV19 to TRBJ1-6; the D is unclear. Trimming took 4 bases from V and 10 from J, leaving 14 bases between them. The CDR3 has 14 amino acids. Germline V CDR1 and CDR2: LNHDA, SQIVND (reference sequence). The covered CDR3 bases are TGTGCCAGTAGTACCCATGAGCGCGGGTCACCC. Protein sequence: CASSTHERGSP. The full CDR3 protein reads CASSTHERGSPLHF.

Concerning this clone: The read stops 3 residues short of the end of the CDR3; the missing end is completed from the germline J gene. This chain joins TRBV20-1 and TRBJ2-3, with 7 bases fitting TRBD2. V was pared by 3 bases and J by 5 bases, with 14 bases of the junction left unmatched. Germline CDR1 reads DFQATT; CDR2 reads SNEGSKA (reference sequence). The CDR3 contains 16 residues. The chain's CDR3 is CSARTVGGEGKDTQYF. The sequenced part of the CDR3 DNA is TGCAGTGCTAGGACGGTGGGGGGGGAAGGTAAAGATACG.

Details on this clone: The DNA ends 3 residues before the CDR3 does, and the rest of the CDR3 is filled in from the germline J gene. The chain couples TRBV5-1 to TRBJ1-3, with 9 bases that match TRBD1. V dropped 4 bases and J dropped 0; count of bases not matched to a gene: 5. This CDR3 comprises 16 residues. Germline CDR1 SGHRS, CDR2 YFSETQ. CDR3 DNA (partial): TGCGCCAGCAGCCCGACAGGGGGGGACTCTGGAAACACC. This codes for CASSPTGGDSGNT. The full CDR3 is CASSPTGGDSGNTIYF.

Concerning this clone: The CDR3 goes on 3 residues after the read ends, and that part is filled in from the germline J gene. This sequence joins TRBV5-6 and TRBJ1-4, with D unclear. Germline assignment: CDR1 SGHDT and CDR2 YYEEEE. The CDR3 length is 12 residues. CDR3 protein: CASSFGNSPLFF. The CDR3 DNA, read in part, is TGTGCCAGCAGCTTCGGTAATTCACCA.

On this clone itself: The read gets to within 3 residues of the CDR3 end, and the germline J gene fills in the rest. This chain uses TRBV20-1 with TRBJ2-3; the D is unclear. CDR3 length: 14 amino acids. Trimming stripped 8 bases from V and 2 bases from J, with 17 bases between. CDR1 is DFQATT, CDR2 SNEGSKA, per germline (reference sequence). Here the CDR3 reads CSPIDRVFTDTQYF. The sequenced CDR3 bases are TGCAGTCCGATAGATCGGGTTTTCACAGATACG.

Details on this clone: Read sequence stops 3 residues before the CDR3 end, and the germline J gene provides the missing end. V usage is TRBV11-2 and J usage is TRBJ2-5; 8 nucleotides match TRBD2. This CDR3 has 14 residues. The ends lost 6 bases at V and 1 base at J; junction bases unmatched: 4. Germline loops: CDR1 SGHAT, CDR2 FQNNGV. CDR3 in amino acids: CASSQGLAQETQYF. Incomplete CDR3 DNA: TGTGCCAGCAGTCAAGGACTAGCCCAAGAGACC.

Turning to this clone: The CDR3 goes on 3 residues after the read ends, and that part is filled in from the germline J gene. J is TRBJ1-2 and V is TRBV20-1; 7 bases agree with TRBD1. After removal of 3 bases from V and 4 bases from J, the junction contained 8 bases not matched to a gene. Germline values: CDR1 DFQATT, CDR2 SNEGSKA (reference sequence). The CDR3 covers 14 residues. The chain's CDR3 is CSARIRGQPYGYTF. The covered CDR3 bases are TGCAGTGCTAGGATCCGGGGACAGCCCTATGGC.

In regard to this clone: The read ends 3 residues shy of where the CDR3 ends; the end is completed using the germline J gene. The chain uses TRBV4-1 and TRBJ2-7, with D perhaps matching TRBD2 (6 bases). This CDR3 has 15 residues. Germline loops: CDR1 MGHRA, CDR2 YSYEKL. V lost 3 bases, J lost 2 bases, and 14 bases lay in between. Incomplete CDR3 DNA: TGCGCCAGCAGCCAGGATCCCGGGACTCCCTACGAG. Its protein is CASSQDPGTPYE. The CDR3 in full is CASSQDPGTPYEQYF.